This T cell receptor beta chain was retrieved from a study of blood T cell repertoires in COVID-19. In the study overall: Specimens from acute and convalescent COVID-19 originated in the United States, Italy and Spain. Nucleic acid was either cDNA or gDNA, and it came from T cells, B-cell-depleted T cells, or PBMCs.

This clone was picked up a small number of times. The ends lost 6 bases at V and 6 bases at J; junction bases unmatched: 12. Germline V gene lookup returns CDR1 LNHDA and CDR2 SQIVND (reference sequence). The CDR3 runs to 16 residues. Per the study methods: Counts of nucleated cells, estimated from reference gene primer amplification, were obtained. Measured with immunoSEQ multiplex PCR; TCRdb has only the in-frame clones, and not every one. V and J calls and clone size are those listed in that table; D and trimming were worked out from the DNA. In the table there are fewer than 15,000 clones, 80% to 95% of which are singletons.

This TCR derives from a woman in her 70s with active COVID-19. This sequence joins TRBV19 and TRBJ2-7, with 12 bases aligning to TRBD2. Input material: peripheral blood. CDR3 loop: CASRSSLAGGPSEQYF. The CDR3 DNA sequence: TGTGCCAGTAGGTCTTCTCTAGCGGGAGGGCCCTCCGAGCAGTACTTC.